This passage covers 7 T cell receptor beta chains from one sample sequenced in a study of identical twins. MiXCR was run by TCRdb on the 5' RACE reads, yielding one entry per CDR3 protein. The table records more than 650,000 distinct CDR3 sequences, around 5.7% of them present only once. Specimen: naive T cells sorted from blood. These receptors all stem from a man younger than 35 in good health.

This clonotype was observed many times. The chain links TRBV13 to TRBJ1-6; 9 bases map to TRBD1. V shed 5 bases, J shed 8 bases, and the junction held 4 bases outside the gene matches. CDR1 and CDR2 from the germline V gene are PRHDT and FYEKMQ (reference sequence). The CDR3 is 14 residues long. DNA for the CDR3: TGTGCCAGCAGCGATACAGGGGGCGATTCACCCCTCCACTTT. Its protein product is CASSDTGGDSPLHF.

This clonotype was seen ten or more times. The chain couples TRBV20-1 to TRBJ1-6; D is uncertain. Deletions cut 0 bases from V and 9 bases from J, with 12 bases between. The CDR3 contains 14 residues. Germline CDR1 DFQATT, CDR2 SNEGSKA (reference sequence). Here the CDR3 reads CSAREGSGGSPLHF. The CDR3, as DNA: TGCAGTGCTAGAGAAGGTTCGGGTGGTTCACCCCTCCACTTT.

This clonotype was seen a handful of times. The rearrangement joins TRBV11-1 to TRBJ2-5, with 8 bases that match TRBD1. Unmatched junction bases numbered 3, after V lost 8 bases and J lost 4 bases. The CDR3 spans 12 residues. Germline CDR1 SGHAT, CDR2 FQDESV (reference sequence). The CDR3 region is CASVDRGETQYF. The DNA for the CDR3 is TGTGCCAGCGTCGACAGGGGAGAGACCCAGTACTTC.

This clonotype has a count of ten or more. The rearrangement links TRBV12-3 or TRBV12-4 to TRBJ1-2; 7 bases line up with TRBD1. The CDR3 length is 13 residues. V lost 6 bases and J lost 6; bases outside the gene matches: 7. In DNA, the CDR3 is TGTGCCAGCAGGACACGACAGGGACATGGCTACACCTTC. Its protein is CASRTRQGHGYTF.

This clonotype was seen many times. The chain combines TRBV5-1 with TRBJ2-1, with 9 bases aligning to TRBD1. The CDR3 runs to 15 residues. V trimming: 4 bases; J trimming: 7 bases; junction bases outside the gene matches: 9. Germline V gene data show CDR1 as SGHRS and CDR2 as YFSETQ. The CDR3 reads CASSVGDREVNEQFF. The CDR3 region has the DNA TGCGCCAGCAGCGTAGGGGACAGGGAAGTTAATGAGCAGTTCTTC. The variable domain in full, with the rest retrieved from reference TRBV5-1 and TRBJ2-1, is KAGVTQTPRYLIKTRGQQVTLSCSPISGHRSVSWYQQTPGQGLQFLFEYFSETQRNKGNFPGRFSGRQFSNSRSEMNVSTLELGDSALYLCASSVGDREVNEQFFGPGTRLTVL.

This clonotype appeared a few times. The chain couples TRBV5-1 to TRBJ2-1; TRBD1 might be the D (6 bases). The germline V gene encodes CDR1 SGHRS and CDR2 YFSETQ. V shed 2 bases and J shed 3 bases, with 12 bases lying between them. CDR3 length equals 15 residues. The CDR3 reads CASSFPQGNYNEQFF. CDR3 DNA: TGCGCCAGCAGCTTTCCGCAGGGGAACTACAATGAGCAGTTCTTC.

The rearrangement links TRBV5-1 to TRBJ1-1, with D unresolved. The CDR3 spans 12 residues. In germline, CDR1 is SGHRS, CDR2 YFSETQ. Trimming removed 0 bases from V and 6 bases from J, with 6 bases in between. The CDR3 reads CASSLDKPEAFF. The CDR3 nucleotides read TGCGCCAGCAGCTTGGACAAGCCTGAAGCTTTCTTT. The full variable domain, in which reference TRBV5-1 and TRBJ1-1 provide the parts outside the CDR3, is KAGVTQTPRYLIKTRGQQVTLSCSPISGHRSVSWYQQTPGQGLQFLFEYFSETQRNKGNFPGRFSGRQFSNSRSEMNVSTLELGDSALYLCASSLDKPEAFFGQGTRLTVV.